This TCR beta chain appears in the sequencing data of a study of cytomegalovirus exposure and HLA in healthy donors (dated by TCRdb to 2015 to 2018). Regarding the study in general: An earlier analysis of 587 of the donors reported about 280 Gb of sequence data and 95 million to 140 million unique TCR beta sequences obtained from about 179 million T cells. A later genetic analysis took genome-wide SNP genotypes for about three fifths of the roughly 700 donors and used that subset as a discovery cohort. About 300 gigabases of sequencing data and around 90 million unique TCR sequences made up an early release that covered some 640 HLA-typed donors. Typing coverage differed by locus: A, B, C, DRB1 and DQB1 were typed in roughly 629-630 donors, DQA1 in about 560, DPA1 in around 580, and DPB1 in about 450. HLA typing included class I and class II loci at four-digit resolution. Among the roughly 400 genotyped donors, approximately 77% belonged to the genetic ancestry cluster associated with self-reported Caucasian donors. The aim of the study was to test whether cataloging public T cell receptors could identify signatures of past pathogen exposure. Donor age, sex, ethnicity and CMV serostatus were collected together with the repertoire data. The study profiled the T cell repertoires of 550 to 700 subjects by immunosequencing and related them to cytomegalovirus serostatus. An earlier analysis of 587 of the donors applied high-throughput TCR beta sequencing to assess whether each TCR beta V gene segment acted as functional or pseudogenic. Every repertoire in the discovery cohort had been generated on one and the same sequencing platform. A few DR-DQ haplotypes were handled as single units for association and clustering because linkage in the cohort was strong. High-throughput TCR immunosequencing, statistical association of individual TCRs with disease status, and machine learning were combined to predict cytomegalovirus infection status. In a later analysis, previously published TCR beta repertoires from hundreds of donors were re-analyzed and high-resolution HLA genotyping was added so that TCR occurrence patterns could be studied. In the later analysis, no new phenotypic data were used to find candidate immune exposures; instead, reliance was placed on TCR beta sequences and their occurrence across donors. Besides the first cohort of roughly 700 subjects, a separate validation cohort made up of 120 different subjects was used. On average, around 240,000 unique TCR beta nucleotide sequences were sequenced per donor among a few hundred genotyped donors of the cohort, with 15% to 20% of those sequences being non-productive.

The cohort was made up of approximately 670 healthy bone marrow donors. All cohort members were sampled while nominally healthy, although unrecorded immune exposures were likely present. The donor tested CMV seropositive, placing the donor among the 289 seropositive members of the cohort. A peripheral blood sample was provided by each donor, and peripheral blood mononuclear cells were used for TCR beta sequencing. The Qiagen DNeasy Blood Extraction Kit was used to extract genomic DNA from the blood cell samples. In regard to this clone: Which antigen it targets is not known.

Findings and caveats that apply to the study as a whole: The earlier analysis of fewer than 750 of the donors excluded roughly 17 rarely observed V segments, including chromosome 9 orphons, because counts were too low. Compared with equally common non-associated chains, HLA-associated TCR beta chains in a later analysis were more clonally expanded and had lower generation probabilities. In the study, 150 to 200 TCR beta chains were listed as associated with cytomegalovirus. An association between a missense DCLRE1C variant and V-gene and J-gene trimming of TCR beta chains was found in a later genetic analysis and replicated in an independent cohort. This cohort had only TCR beta chains sequenced, and the lack of alpha or paired-chain data limited which features could be detected. Presence/absence analyses assumed roughly uniform sequencing depth across donors, an assumption that may not hold. Some IMGT-functional V segments, including TRBV6-2 and TRBV6-3, could not be distinguished by the 87-base-pair reads and were therefore excluded. A later genetic analysis reported fewer N-insertions in productive TCRs among donors in an Asian-associated ancestry cluster than the roughly 620-donor mean. In an earlier analysis of 500 to 650 of the donors, most TCR beta V segments appeared in productive rearrangements about 90% or about 30% of the time, broadly matching IMGT annotations. In vitro tests confirmed that three of the cytomegalovirus-associated TCR beta chains recognize cytomegalovirus antigens. Most TCR sequences were seen in very few donors, while some public TCRs were found in many individuals. The only immune exposure information available for the cohort was CMV serostatus. Cytomegalovirus status was reported to be diagnosed by the classifier with high specificity and sensitivity in both the original and validation cohorts. Because some donors lacked HLA typing at each locus, the association tests relied only on the typed subset. Linkage disequilibrium might explain the correlated functional status among segregating V segments, but an unknown experimental factor could not be ruled out. A later analysis found that most CMV-associated TCR beta chains appeared HLA-restricted, with HLA associations seemingly driven largely by CMV exposure. A further reported finding was that TCR beta sequences accurately predicted the HLA-A and HLA-B alleles for most subjects in the first cohort. When HLA alleles, especially DR and DQ, strongly co-occurred, attributing TCR associations to individual alleles was difficult. A later analysis found that TCR association rates varied across HLA loci, with DRB1 alleles showing the most associated TCRs and HLA-C alleles the fewest. A later analysis reported that several top co-occurrence clusters appeared linked to parvovirus B19, influenza, CMV and Epstein-Barr virus. A cluster of highly shared sequence variants was judged likely to represent a technical artifact of the sequencing pipeline. At a false discovery rate of 0.05, a later analysis linked 15,000 to 20,000 TCR beta sequences to specific HLA alleles. According to the authors, the approach could potentially be generalized to other disease states and immunological phenotypes.

Library generation was performed with the immunoSEQ multiplex PCR assay. The multiplex PCR relied on a mix of 60 forward primers for TCR Vbeta segments and 13 reverse primers for TCR Jbeta segments. Amplification of the CDR3 region of rearranged TCR beta genes was performed with a multiplex PCR assay on genomic DNA. Amplified TCR beta libraries were sequenced as 87-base-pair reads on the Illumina HiSeq System. The authors' analysis ran thus. In a later analysis, tens of millions of unique TCR beta chains were counted across the approximately 640 repertoires, and roughly 11 million of these chains were shared by at least two donors. To remove PCR and sequencing errors, raw reads were error-corrected and collapsed into unique sequences using a nearest-neighbor algorithm that merged closely related sequences. Alignment of CDR3 sequences to IMGT reference sequences was used to assign V, D and J gene segments. Each retained sequence needed at least a six-nucleotide match to both a V gene segment and a J gene segment. A rearrangement counted as productive if the CDR3 had no stop codons and remained in frame with V and J, and every other rearrangement counted as non-productive. CDR3 was defined according to IMGT convention as the region running from the second conserved V-encoded cysteine to the conserved J-encoded phenylalanine. The earlier analysis of about 530 of the donors excluded any sequence lacking an unambiguous match to a single V gene segment. In an earlier analysis of approximately 590 of the donors, V segments were called functional above 56.7% productive rearrangements and were called segregating when the between-donor standard deviation exceeded 5%. A statistical classification framework was built to diagnose cytomegalovirus status from the catalog of TCR beta chain sequences. V and J gene assignment, in a later analysis, came from comparing TCR nucleotide sequences with IMGT/GENE-DB human TR gene sequences. A later analysis assigned CDR3 sequences and most-parsimonious VDJ recombination scenarios with the TCRdist pipeline. A later analysis defined each TCR beta chain by its CDR3 amino acid sequence plus V-gene family, and excluded reads lacking a unique V-gene family. A later analysis removed several hundred highly shared, low-generation-probability nucleotide sequences to deal with suspected cross-contamination and a sequencing artifact. In a later analysis, a clonal expansion index for each public chain was calculated from normalized within-repertoire ranks of inferred template counts. Generation probabilities in a later analysis came from a VDJ recombination model fitted to out-of-frame rearrangements, and those results were checked against IGoR. Hypergeometric tests were used in a later analysis to score TCR-TCR, TCR-HLA and TCR-CMV co-occurrence, with a repertoire-size bias correction applied to the TCR pairs. In a later analysis, false discovery rates were estimated by permuting HLA or CMV assignments 20 times. In a later analysis, co-occurring TCRs were grouped using DBSCAN, and TCRdist sequence similarity was added for clustering within HLA-allele-positive subsets. Repertoires with fewer than 30,000 or more than 120,000 public chains, plus five repertoires with anomalous nucleotide sharing, were excluded from co-occurrence clustering. Held by TCRdb, this immuneACCESS table contains in-frame sequences only and omits some clones. Under half of the omission traces to an unresolved V gene where checked; the cause of the rest is unknown. V, J and clone size derive from that table, while D and trimming were established from the DNA sequence. The table held for this sample gives some 31,000 clones. Of the sample, 3.4% is held by the ten largest clones.

The germline V gene (reference sequence) specifies SEHNR as CDR1 and FQNEAQ as CDR2. Compared with germline, V lacks 7 bases and J lacks 8 bases; bases without a gene match: 11. The CDR3 holds 15 amino acids from the cysteine to the phenylalanine. Left in the record is the CDR3 DNA by itself, 45 bases read in frame from the first base. This receptor was taken from a woman in her thirties or forties in good health and CMV-seropositive. Input material: PBMCs. The chain is encoded by TRBV7-9 joined to TRBJ2-1, with 10 junctional bases fitting TRBD2. Here the CDR3 is given as CASNDLAGERDEQFF. Here is the DNA: TGTGCCAGCAACGATCTAGCGGGAGAACGCGATGAGCAGTTCTTC. This CDR3, with the reference TRBV7-9 and TRBJ2-1 proteins standing in past its ends, gives the full variable domain DTGVSQNPRHKITKRGQNVTFRCDPISEHNRLYWYRQTLGQGPEFLTYFQNEAQLEKSRLLSDRFSAERPKGSFSTLEIQRTEQGDSAMYLCASNDLAGERDEQFFGPGTRLTVL.